This note documents a single TCR beta chain sequence. This entry comes from a study of blood T cell repertoires in COVID-19. Using immunoSEQ multiplex PCR, the repertoire was profiled, and TCRdb retains in-frame clones only, with some absent. The table shows about 370,000 clones, with roughly 91% occurring only once. Germline lookup yields CDR1 MNHEY and CDR2 SVGAGI. The CDR3 is 16 amino acids. With 2 bases removed from V and 1 base from J, the gap between germline ends came to 14 bases. Material: PBMCs or T cells enriched from blood (not recorded which). The chain uses TRBV6-5 and TRBJ2-5; D may be TRBD1 (5 bases). The TCR was taken from a woman aged 30 to 39 who had recovered from COVID-19. CDR3 nucleotides: TGTGCCAGCAGTTACGGGGCCGGAAACCGCCAAGAGACCCAGTACTTC. Its translation: CASSYGAGNRQETQYF.